This TCR beta chain stems from a study of blood T cell repertoires in COVID-19. This clone was observed a handful of times. Per the study methods: Amplification of reference gene primers provided the estimated nucleated cell counts. Using immunoSEQ multiplex PCR, the repertoire was profiled, and TCRdb retains in-frame clones only, with some absent. The V and J calls and clone size were taken over from that table, and D and trimming were inferred from the DNA. The table lists about 260,000 clones, more than 80% of them singletons. Trimming left V 0 bases short and J 7 bases short, with 16 bases between. From germline, CDR1 is SGDLS and CDR2 YYNGEE. This CDR3 has 15 amino acids.

The V and J genes are TRBV9 and TRBJ1-1, with D maybe TRBD1 (5 bases). The specimen sequenced was PBMCs or T cells enriched from blood (not recorded which). This sequence originates from a woman aged 18-30 years who had recovered from COVID-19. As DNA, the CDR3 is TGTGCCAGCAGCGTAGGGACCGGGGGAGGTTTTGAAGCTTTCTTT. It specifies CASSVGTGGGFEAFF.